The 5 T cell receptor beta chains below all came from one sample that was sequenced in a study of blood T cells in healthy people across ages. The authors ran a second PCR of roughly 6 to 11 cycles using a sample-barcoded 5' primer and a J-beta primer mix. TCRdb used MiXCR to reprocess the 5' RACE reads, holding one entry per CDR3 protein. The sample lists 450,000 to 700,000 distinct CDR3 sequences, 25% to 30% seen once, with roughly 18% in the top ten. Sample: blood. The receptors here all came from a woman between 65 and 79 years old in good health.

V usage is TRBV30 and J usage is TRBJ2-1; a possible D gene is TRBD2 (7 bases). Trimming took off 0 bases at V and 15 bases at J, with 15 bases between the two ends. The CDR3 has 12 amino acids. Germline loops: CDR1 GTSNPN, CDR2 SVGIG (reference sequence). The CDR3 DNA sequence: TGTGCCTGGAGTGTTCGACTCGGGGGGCGGTTCTTC. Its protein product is CAWSVRLGGRFF. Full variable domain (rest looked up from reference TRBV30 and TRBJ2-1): SQTIHQWPATLVQPVGSPLSLECTVEGTSNPNLYWYRQAAGRGLQLLFYSVGIGQISSEVPQNLSASRPQDRQFILSSKKLLLSDSGFYLCAWSVRLGGRFFGPGTRLTVL.

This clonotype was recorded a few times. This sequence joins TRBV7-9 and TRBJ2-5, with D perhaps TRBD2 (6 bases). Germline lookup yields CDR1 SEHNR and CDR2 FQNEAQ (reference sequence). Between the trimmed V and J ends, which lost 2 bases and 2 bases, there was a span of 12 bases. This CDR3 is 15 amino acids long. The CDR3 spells CASSLRTAGQETQYF. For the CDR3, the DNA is TGTGCCAGCAGCTTAAGAACGGCGGGGCAAGAGACCCAGTACTTC. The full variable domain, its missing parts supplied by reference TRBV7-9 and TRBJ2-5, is DTGVSQNPRHKITKRGQNVTFRCDPISEHNRLYWYRQTLGQGPEFLTYFQNEAQLEKSRLLSDRFSAERPKGSFSTLEIQRTEQGDSAMYLCASSLRTAGQETQYFGPGTRLLVL.

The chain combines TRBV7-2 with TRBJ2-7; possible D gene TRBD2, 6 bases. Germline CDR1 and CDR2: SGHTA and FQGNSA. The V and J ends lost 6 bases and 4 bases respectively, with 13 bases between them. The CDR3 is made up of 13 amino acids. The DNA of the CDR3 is TGTGCCAGCAGTATCGGAGGGGAGTACGAGCAGTACTTC. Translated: CASSIGGEYEQYF. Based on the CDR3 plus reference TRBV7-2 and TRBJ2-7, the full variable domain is GAGVSQSPSNKVTEKGKDVELRCDPISGHTALYWYRQSLGQGLEFLIYFQGNSAPDKSGLPSDRFSAERTGGSVSTLTIQRTQQEDSAVYLCASSIGGEYEQYFGPGTRLTVT.

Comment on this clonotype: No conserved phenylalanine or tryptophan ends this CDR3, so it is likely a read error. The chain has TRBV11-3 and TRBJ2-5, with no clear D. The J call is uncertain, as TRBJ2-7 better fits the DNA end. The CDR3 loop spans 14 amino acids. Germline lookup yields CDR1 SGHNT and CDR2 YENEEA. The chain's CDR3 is CASSLSNGPHEQYL. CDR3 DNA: TGTGCCAGCAGCCTATCAAACGGGCCCCACGAGCAGTACCTC.

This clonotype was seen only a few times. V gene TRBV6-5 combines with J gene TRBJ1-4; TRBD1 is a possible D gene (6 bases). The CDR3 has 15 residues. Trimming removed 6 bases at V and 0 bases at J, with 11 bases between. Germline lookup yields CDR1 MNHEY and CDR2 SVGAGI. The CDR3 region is CASRFRGATNEKLFF. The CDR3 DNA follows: TGTGCCAGCAGGTTCAGGGGAGCAACTAATGAAAAACTGTTTTTT.